This T cell receptor (beta chain) was obtained from a study of CD8 T cells in ankylosing spondylitis. Study conclusions and caveats: Matched ankylosing spondylitis synovial fluid reportedly showed significant enrichment of disease-linked clones. About 8 highly homologous variants formed a TCR beta motif that appeared characteristic of ankylosing spondylitis blood.

On this clonotype: What it binds is unknown.

The CDR3 loop spans 16 amino acids. The ends were cut back, 4 bases at V and 4 bases at J, with 19 bases in the middle. Generation of TCR beta libraries employed quantitative 5'-RACE incorporating molecular barcodes. MiXCR was run by TCRdb on the 5' RACE reads, yielding one entry per CDR3 protein. The sample has approximately 250,000 distinct CDR3 sequences; 8.2% are singletons. Sequencing input: blood, either unsorted or a sorted T cell fraction (not recorded which). This TCR derives from a female donor with ankylosing spondylitis or in good health (not recorded which). The chain employs TRBV12-3 or TRBV12-4 and TRBJ1-1; maybe TRBD1 (5 bases). The DNA for the CDR3 is TGTGCCAGCAGTTCCCCGATGGGGAGGGGAGGCACTGAAGCTTTCTTT. Amino acid sequence: CASSSPMGRGGTEAFF.